The next 7 T cell receptor beta chains were all read from a single sample in a study of identical twins. From the 5' RACE reads, TCRdb called clonotypes with MiXCR, one entry per CDR3 protein. Among about 220,000 distinct CDR3 sequences listed, roughly a tenth were seen once. The sequencing input was memory (CD45RO+) T cells sorted from blood. All receptors derive from a woman aged 18-29 years in good health.

This clonotype occurred a few times. V usage is TRBV12-3 or TRBV12-4 and J usage is TRBJ1-4; no definite D call. V lost 4 bases, J lost 10 bases, and 7 bases lay in between. The CDR3 contains 11 residues. The CDR3 sequence: CASSWRGKLFF. CDR3 bases: TGTGCCAGCAGTTGGCGAGGAAAACTGTTTTTT.

This clonotype appeared a few times. This sequence joins TRBV15 and TRBJ1-1; D ambiguous. V was shortened by 0 bases and J by 4 bases, with 9 bases between the two germline ends. The germline V gene has CDR1 LNHNV and CDR2 YYDKDF (reference sequence). This CDR3 has 14 residues. The CDR3 region has the DNA TGTGCCACCAGCAGAGATAATTGGGTCACTGAAGCTTTCTTT. Translation: CATSRDNWVTEAFF.

Many counts were recorded for this clonotype. The J gene is TRBJ1-4, the V gene TRBV12-3 or TRBV12-4; no firm D call. V lost 2 bases and J 10 bases, leaving 5 bases between the germline ends. The CDR3 is 11 amino acids. The CDR3 nucleotides are TGTGCCAGCAGTTTAACCGGAAAACTGTTTTTT. It encodes CASSLTGKLFF.

This clonotype appeared many times. The V and J genes are TRBV20-1 and TRBJ2-1, with 7 bases matching TRBD1. Germline V gene sequence: CDR1 DFQATT, CDR2 SNEGSKA (reference sequence). With V trimmed by 4 bases and J by 6 bases, 9 bases remained unmatched. CDR3 length: 14 residues. Written as DNA, the CDR3 is TGCAGTGCTACTGGACAGGTTTATTTCAATGAGCAGTTCTTC. Amino acid sequence: CSATGQVYFNEQFF.

This clonotype was seen at least ten times. The chain recombines TRBV4-3 with TRBJ2-1; TRBD1 or TRBD2 may be the D gene (5 bases each). The CDR3 length is 15 residues. Germline V gives CDR1 LGHNA, CDR2 YSLEER. The germline V and J ends were trimmed by 0 bases and 10 bases, with 16 bases remaining between them. CDR3: CASSQDVGAVREQFF. The CDR3 nucleotides are TGCGCCAGCAGCCAAGATGTCGGGGCGGTACGGGAGCAGTTCTTC.

The V gene is TRBV9, the J gene TRBJ2-5; D may be TRBD1 or TRBD2 (5 bases each). Germline V lookup: CDR1 SGDLS, CDR2 YYNGEE. Trimming removed 4 bases from V and 5 bases from J, with 18 bases in between. There are 15 residues in the CDR3. Written as DNA, the CDR3 is TGTGCCAGCAGCTCACGAGGGGACGGCGGGGAGACCCAGTACTTC. Protein: CASSSRGDGGETQYF.

The chain carries TRBV20-1 and TRBJ2-1; D gene ambiguous. Trimming left V 3 bases short and J 7 bases short, with 16 bases between. The CDR3 totals 14 residues. Germline CDR1 reads DFQATT; CDR2 reads SNEGSKA (reference sequence). The CDR3 DNA sequence: TGCAGTGCTAGCTATCCGGGTCTATCTAATGAGCAGTTCTTC. Its translation is CSASYPGLSNEQFF.